The clone carrying this TCR beta chain was seen more than once but under ten times. Its antigen remains unknown. TCRdb re-called the reads through MiXCR, storing one row per CDR3 protein. This repertoire shows around 210,000 distinct CDR3 sequences, roughly 6.5% found once; its top ten account for around 6%. These data are taken from a study of T cell repertoires in cytomegalovirus infection. Study conclusions and caveats: Individuals carrying CMV plus the relevant HLA were identified by cumulative frequency of public TCR beta families. Dominant in the ex vivo response were TCR beta clonotypes restricted by HLA-C and specific for CMV.

J lost 3 bases, V lost 5 bases, and 5 bases had no gene match. The CDR3 consists of 14 residues. Germline CDR1 reads SGHTA; CDR2 reads FQGNSA. The chain carries TRBV7-2 and TRBJ2-7; 9 positions agree with TRBD1. This clonotype was obtained from a human donor in good health (CMV status not recorded). Some clones in this sample may be carry-over from other donors' samples. What was sequenced was PBMCs. CDR3: CASSPRDRDYEQYF. The CDR3 DNA reads TGTGCCAGCAGCCCACGGGACAGGGACTACGAGCAGTACTTC.